This T cell receptor (delta chain) was profiled in a study of delta chains in infants with herpesvirus infections. About the study: A public fetal Vdelta1/Vgamma8 clonotype was sought in postnatally CMV-infected infants.

Germline trimming cut 1 base from V and 0 bases from J; bases unmatched to any gene: 31. The CDR3 is 25 residues long. CDR1 TSWWSYY and CDR2 QGS come from the germline V gene. Study-wide results and caveats: A few infants infected before 120 days plus one congenital case had the public Vdelta1 clonotype. Later infection age appeared linked to lower public-clonotype frequency among Vdelta1 cells. The study lacked race- and environment-matched controls and was small.

TCR cDNA was made from PBMC RNA with gamma- and delta-chain-specific primers. TCRdb re-called the RT-PCR reads using CATT. This sample yields approximately 1,500 delta-chain clones, of which around 6.6% are seen a single time; more than 3.5% belongs to the top ten. By frequency in the sample, this clone is large. What it recognizes is unknown. This receptor was obtained from a human donor who was a Ugandan infant, either HIV-exposed or HIV-unexposed (not recorded which). Sequenced material: peripheral blood, taken at time point 1 of longitudinal follow-up. The V gene is TRDV1, the J gene TRDJ1, with TRDD3 matching 8 bases. The CDR3 coding sequence is TGTGCTCTTGGGGAACACGTAGGAGGAGCCTCCTCCCATACTGGGGGGGACCCGTACACCGATAAACTCATCTTT. Residues: CALGEHVGGASSHTGGDPYTDKLIF.